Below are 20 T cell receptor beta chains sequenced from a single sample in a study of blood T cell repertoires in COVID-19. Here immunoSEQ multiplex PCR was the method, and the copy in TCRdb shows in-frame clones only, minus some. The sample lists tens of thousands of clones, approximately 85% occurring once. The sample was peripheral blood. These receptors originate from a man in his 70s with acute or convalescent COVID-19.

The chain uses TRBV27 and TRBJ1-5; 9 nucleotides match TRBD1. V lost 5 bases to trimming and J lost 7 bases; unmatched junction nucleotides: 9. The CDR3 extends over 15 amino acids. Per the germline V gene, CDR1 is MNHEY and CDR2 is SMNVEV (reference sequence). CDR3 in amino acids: CASSPGTGRLQPQHF. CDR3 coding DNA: TGTGCCAGCAGTCCCGGGACAGGGAGATTGCAGCCCCAGCATTTT.

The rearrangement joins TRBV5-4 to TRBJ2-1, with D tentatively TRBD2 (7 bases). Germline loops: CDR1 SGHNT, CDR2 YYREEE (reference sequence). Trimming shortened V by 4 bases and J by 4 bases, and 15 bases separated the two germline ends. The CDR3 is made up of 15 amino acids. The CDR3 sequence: CASSQGGGEYNEQFF. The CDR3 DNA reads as TGTGCCAGCAGCCAAGGAGGGGGGGAGTACAATGAGCAGTTCTTC. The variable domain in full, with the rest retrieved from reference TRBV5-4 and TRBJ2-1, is ETGVTQSPTHLIKTRGQQVTLRCSSQSGHNTVSWYQQALGQGPQFIFQYYREEENGRGNFPPRFSGLQFPNYSSELNVNALELDDSALYLCASSQGGGEYNEQFFGPGTRLTVL.

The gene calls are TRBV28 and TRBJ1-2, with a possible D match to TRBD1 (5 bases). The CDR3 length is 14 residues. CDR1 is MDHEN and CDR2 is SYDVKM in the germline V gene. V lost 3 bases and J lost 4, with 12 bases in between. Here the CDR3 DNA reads TGTGCCAGCAGTTTGAGGCGGGGGGGCTATGGCTACACCTTC. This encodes CASSLRRGGYGYTF.

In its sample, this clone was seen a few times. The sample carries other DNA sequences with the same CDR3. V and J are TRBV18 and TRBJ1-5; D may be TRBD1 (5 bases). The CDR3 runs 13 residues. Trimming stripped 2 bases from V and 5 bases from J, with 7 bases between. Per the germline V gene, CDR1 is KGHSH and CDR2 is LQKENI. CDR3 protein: CASSPGADQPQHF. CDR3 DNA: TGTGCCAGCTCACCAGGGGCCGATCAGCCCCAGCATTTT.

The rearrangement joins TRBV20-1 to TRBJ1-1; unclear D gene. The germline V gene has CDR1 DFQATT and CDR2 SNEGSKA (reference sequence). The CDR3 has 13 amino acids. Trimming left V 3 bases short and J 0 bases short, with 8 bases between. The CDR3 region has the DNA TGCAGTGCTAGTCACACAATGAACACTGAAGCTTTCTTT. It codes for CSASHTMNTEAFF.

CDR3 residues: CSAPRGEQFF. The CDR3 nucleotides are TGCAGTGCACCCCGCGGAGAGCAGTTCTTC. This sequence joins TRBV20-1 and TRBJ2-1; no firm D call. Germline V gene sequence: CDR1 DFQATT, CDR2 SNEGSKA (reference sequence). The CDR3 has 10 amino acids. Trimming cost V 6 bases and J 10 bases, with 10 bases left between them.

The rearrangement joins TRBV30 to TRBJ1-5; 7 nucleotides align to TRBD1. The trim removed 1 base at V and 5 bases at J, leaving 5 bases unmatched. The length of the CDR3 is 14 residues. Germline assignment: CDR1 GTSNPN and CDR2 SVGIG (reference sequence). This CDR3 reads CAWSAGQTYQPQHF. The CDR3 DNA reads TGTGCCTGGAGTGCGGGACAGACATATCAGCCCCAGCATTTT.

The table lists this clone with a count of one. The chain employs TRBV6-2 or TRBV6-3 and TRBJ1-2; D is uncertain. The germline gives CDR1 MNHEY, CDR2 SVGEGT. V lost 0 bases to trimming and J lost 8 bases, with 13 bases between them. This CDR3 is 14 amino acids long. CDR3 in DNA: TGTGCCAGCAGTTACTCGGCAGGCTCTCCCGGCTACACCTTC. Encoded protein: CASSYSAGSPGYTF.

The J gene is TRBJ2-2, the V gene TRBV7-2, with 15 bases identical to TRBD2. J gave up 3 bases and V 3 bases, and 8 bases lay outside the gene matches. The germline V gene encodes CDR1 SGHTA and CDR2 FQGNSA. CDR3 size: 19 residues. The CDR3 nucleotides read TGTGCCAGCAGCTTCGGACTAGCGGGAGGGCCGAGGGACACCGGGGAGCTGTTTTTT. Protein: CASSFGLAGGPRDTGELFF.

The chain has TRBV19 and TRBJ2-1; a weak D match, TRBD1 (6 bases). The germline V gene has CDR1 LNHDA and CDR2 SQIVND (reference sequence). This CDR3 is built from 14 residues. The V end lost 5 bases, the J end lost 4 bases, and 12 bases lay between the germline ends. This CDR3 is CASSLKQGYNEQFF. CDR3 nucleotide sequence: TGTGCCAGTAGTCTAAAACAGGGATACAATGAGCAGTTCTTC.

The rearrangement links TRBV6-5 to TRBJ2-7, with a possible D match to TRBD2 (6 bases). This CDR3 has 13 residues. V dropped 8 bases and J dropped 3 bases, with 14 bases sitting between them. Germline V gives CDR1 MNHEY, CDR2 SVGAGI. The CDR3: CASRRGGVYEQYF. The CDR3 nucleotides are TGTGCCAGCCGGCGGGGCGGGGTCTACGAGCAGTACTTC.

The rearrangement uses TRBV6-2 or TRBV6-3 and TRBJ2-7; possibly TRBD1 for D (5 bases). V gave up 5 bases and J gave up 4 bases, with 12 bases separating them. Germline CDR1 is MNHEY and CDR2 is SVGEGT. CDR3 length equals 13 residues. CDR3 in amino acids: CASSKQGRYEQYF. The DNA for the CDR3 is TGTGCCAGCAGTAAGCAGGGCAGGTACGAGCAGTACTTC.

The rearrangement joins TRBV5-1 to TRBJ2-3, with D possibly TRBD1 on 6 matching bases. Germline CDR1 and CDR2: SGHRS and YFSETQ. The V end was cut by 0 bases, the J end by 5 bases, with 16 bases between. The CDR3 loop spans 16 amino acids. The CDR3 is CASSLEAAGVKDTQYF. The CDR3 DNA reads TGCGCCAGCAGCTTGGAAGCAGCAGGGGTCAAAGATACGCAGTATTTT.

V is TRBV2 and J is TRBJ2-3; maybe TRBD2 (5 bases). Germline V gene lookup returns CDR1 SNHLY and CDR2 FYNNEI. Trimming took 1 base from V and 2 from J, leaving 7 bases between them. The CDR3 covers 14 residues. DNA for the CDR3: TGTGCCAGCAGTGAAGGCGGGTACACAGATACGCAGTATTTT. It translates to CASSEGGYTDTQYF.

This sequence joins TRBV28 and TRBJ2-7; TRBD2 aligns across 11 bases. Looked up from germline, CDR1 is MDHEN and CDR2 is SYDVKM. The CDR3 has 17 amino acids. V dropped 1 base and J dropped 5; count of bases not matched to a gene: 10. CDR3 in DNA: TGTGCCAGCAGTTTATTCGGTCTAGCGGGAGGCGGTAACGAGCAGTACTTC. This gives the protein CASSLFGLAGGGNEQYF.

The CDR3 bases are TGTGCCAGCAGTTACACTCCGATGGGAGACTATGGCTACACCTTC. Protein: CASSYTPMGDYGYTF. The genes are TRBV6-6 and TRBJ1-2; D is ambiguous. Per the germline V gene, CDR1 is MNHNY and CDR2 is SVGAGI (reference sequence). V lost 2 bases to trimming and J lost 3 bases, with 13 bases between them. CDR3 length: 15 residues.

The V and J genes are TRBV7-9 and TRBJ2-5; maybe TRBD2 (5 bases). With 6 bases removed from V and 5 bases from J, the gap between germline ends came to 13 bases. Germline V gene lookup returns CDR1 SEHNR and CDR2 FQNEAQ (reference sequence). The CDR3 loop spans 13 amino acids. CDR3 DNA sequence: TGTGCCAGCAGACCGGGGATAGCGGAGACCCAGTACTTC. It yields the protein CASRPGIAETQYF.

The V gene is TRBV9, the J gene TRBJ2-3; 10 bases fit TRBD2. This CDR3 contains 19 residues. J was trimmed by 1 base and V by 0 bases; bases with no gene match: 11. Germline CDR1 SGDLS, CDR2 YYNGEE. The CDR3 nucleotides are TGTGCCAGCAGCGTAGGTCTGGCTAGCGGGAGACGAGGCACAGATACGCAGTATTTT. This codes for CASSVGLASGRRGTDTQYF.

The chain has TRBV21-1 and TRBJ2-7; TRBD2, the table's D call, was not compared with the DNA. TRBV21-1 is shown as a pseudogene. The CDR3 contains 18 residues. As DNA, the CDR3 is TGTGCCAGCAGCAAAGAAGCATACCCGACTAGCTCTTCCCACGAGCAGTACTTC. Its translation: CASSKEAYPTSSSHEQYF.

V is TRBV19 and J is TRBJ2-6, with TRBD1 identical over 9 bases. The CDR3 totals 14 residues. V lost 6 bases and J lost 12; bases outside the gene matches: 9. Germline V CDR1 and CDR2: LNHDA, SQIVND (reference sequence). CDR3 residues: CASSRDRVNVVLTF. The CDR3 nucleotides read TGTGCCAGTAGCAGGGACAGGGTTAATGTCGTCCTGACTTTC.